These T cell receptor beta chains were read from a single sample in a study of metastatic and nonmetastatic thyroid tumors. TCRdb re-clonotyped the PCR reads through MiXCR. Of about 20,000 clones in the sample, 24% were seen once. Material for sequencing was tumor tissue. All receptors come from a female donor with papillary thyroid cancer or a benign thyroid nodule (not recorded which). Some clones in this sample may be carry-over from other donors' samples. Both conserved end residues are part of each CDR3. The D gene is left open where the match is weak. Rows give clone size only sometimes, using once, few, many, or a class for an expanded clone.

clone_size	v_call	d_call	cdr3_length	j_call	cdr3_aa	cdr3_nt
-	TRBV20-1	TRBD2	16	TRBJ2-3	CSAKWGASGPLVAQYF	TGCAGTGCAAAATGGGGGGCTAGCGGGCCCTTGGTGGCGCAGTATTTT
few	TRBV6-1	TRBD1	16	TRBJ2-2	CASTQKGTGVTGELFF	TGTGCCAGCACCCAAAAGGGGACAGGGGTCACCGGGGAGCTGTTTTTT
many	TRBV6-4	TRBD2	16	TRBJ2-3	CASSRTSGSPTDTQYF	TGTGCCAGCAGCCGGACTAGCGGGAGCCCCACAGATACGCAGTATTTT
medium-sized	TRBV27	-	12	TRBJ2-4	CASSRPGSIQYF	TGTGCCAGCAGCCGACCTGGTAGTATTCAGTACTTC
-	TRBV20-1	-	13	TRBJ2-3	CSASHGYTDTQYF	TGCAGTGCCTCACATGGGTACACAGATACGCAGTATTTT
few	TRBV28	-	16	TRBJ2-1	CASSADFLSGYNEQFF	TGTGCCAGCAGTGCGGACTTTCTCTCGGGTTACAATGAGCAGTTCTTC
-	TRBV11-3	-	13	TRBJ1-6	CASSLGVNSPLHF	TGTGCCAGCAGCTTAGGGGTTAATTCACCCCTCCACTTT
medium-sized	TRBV2	TRBD1	14	TRBJ1-2	CASGDRGQGYGYTF	TGTGCCAGCGGAGACAGGGGGCAAGGCTATGGCTACACCTTC
-	TRBV9	-	15	TRBJ2-1	CASSVGWGHENEQFF	TGTGCCAGCAGCGTAGGTTGGGGCCACGAGAATGAGCAGTTCTTC
many	TRBV12-3/TRBV12-4	-	13	TRBJ1-3	CASSVGPGNTIYF	TGTGCCAGCTCGGTGGGGCCTGGAAACACCATATATTTT
-	TRBV7-3	-	13	TRBJ2-2	CASSGRSTGELFF	TGTGCCAGCTCCGGCAGATCAACCGGGGAGCTGTTTTTT
many	TRBV7-2	TRBD1	13	TRBJ1-2	CASRGTAGKGYTF	TGTGCCAGCAGAGGGACAGCGGGGAAAGGCTACACCTTC
-	TRBV7-6	-	15	TRBJ2-2	CASSLVWGDTGELFF	TGTGCCAGCAGCTTAGTTTGGGGGGACACCGGGGAGCTGTTTTTT
-	TRBV20-1	-	14	TRBJ1-6	CSAVTGAYNSPLHF	TGCAGTGCTGTTACAGGTGCTTATAATTCACCCCTCCACTTT
many	TRBV5-6	-	16	TRBJ2-7	CASSLEYITGSYEQYF	TGTGCCAGCAGCTTGGAGTATATCACGGGATCCTACGAGCAGTACTTC
many	TRBV4-3	-	13	TRBJ2-5	CASSQGTEETQYF	TGCGCCAGCAGCCAAGGGACGGAAGAGACCCAGTACTTC
-	TRBV24-1	TRBD1	15	TRBJ2-7	CATSDPRQGSYEQYF	TGCGCCACCAGTGATCCTCGACAGGGCTCATACGAGCAGTACTTC
-	TRBV30	-	13	TRBJ2-7	CAWSVRGSYEQYF	TGTGCCTGGAGTGTAAGGGGGTCCTACGAGCAGTACTTC
-	TRBV20-1	-	12	TRBJ1-2	CSALETNYGYTF	TGCAGTGCTCTGGAGACTAACTATGGCTACACCTTC
many	TRBV9	-	15	TRBJ2-2	CASSGPQGRTGELFF	TGTGCCAGCAGCGGGCCCCAAGGACGGACCGGGGAGCTGTTCTTT
-	TRBV12-3/TRBV12-4	TRBD1	15	TRBJ1-5	CASRDRGTGNKPQHF	TGTGCCAGCAGAGACAGGGGAACGGGCAATAAGCCCCAGCATTTT
-	TRBV9	-	14	TRBJ1-2	CASSASPGSHGYTF	TGTGCCAGCAGCGCCAGTCCAGGGAGCCATGGCTACACCTTC
-	TRBV28	-	14	TRBJ2-1	CASNGGITYNEQFF	TGTGCCAGCAATGGGGGAATTACCTACAATGAGCAGTTCTTC
many	TRBV20-1	-	12	TRBJ1-1	CSAGQGNTEAFF	TGCAGTGCCGGCCAGGGGAACACTGAAGCTTTCTTT
many	TRBV2	TRBD1	13	TRBJ1-6	CARGQALNSPLHF	TGTGCCAGAGGACAGGCCCTCAATTCACCCCTCCACTTT
medium-sized	TRBV20-1	-	14	TRBJ2-3	CSASGGLALDTQYF	TGCAGTGCTAGTGGGGGGCTAGCCCTCGATACGCAGTATTTT
-	TRBV20-1	TRBD2	19	TRBJ2-2	CSARASFKSSGSFTGELFF	TGCAGTGCTAGAGCCTCTTTTAAGTCTAGCGGGAGTTTTACCGGGGAGCTGTTTTTT
many	TRBV4-3	-	14	TRBJ2-6	CASSQSLAANVLTF	TGCGCCAGCAGCCAATCCCTGGCGGCCAACGTCCTGACTTTC
few	TRBV6-1	-	12	TRBJ2-1	CTSRMSRYEQFF	TGTACCAGCAGAATGAGTAGGTATGAGCAGTTCTTC
-	TRBV5-5	-	14	TRBJ2-6	CASRLVSGANVLTF	TGTGCCAGCAGATTGGTATCTGGGGCCAACGTCCTGACTTTC
many	TRBV6-6	TRBD1	15	TRBJ2-5	CASSYSGQIQETQYF	TGTGCCAGCAGTTACTCGGGACAGATCCAAGAGACCCAGTACTTC
many	TRBV29-1	TRBD1	13	TRBJ1-2	CSVGTGGDYGYTF	TGCAGCGTTGGGACAGGGGGGGACTATGGCTACACCTTC
medium-sized	TRBV6-2/TRBV6-3	TRBD2	15	TRBJ2-3	CASGLGGIHQDTQYF	TGTGCCAGCGGCTTGGGGGGGATTCATCAGGATACGCAGTATTTT
many	TRBV5-1	TRBD1	16	TRBJ2-1	CASSLGQGAVYNEQFF	TGCGCCAGCAGCTTGGGACAGGGGGCGGTCTACAATGAGCAGTTCTTC
-	TRBV18	-	15	TRBJ1-1	CASSPPGDTRAEAFF	TGTGCCAGCTCACCACCGGGAGACACACGCGCTGAAGCTTTCTTT
-	TRBV9	-	12	TRBJ2-2	CASSVYPRELFF	TGTGCCAGCAGCGTATACCCACGGGAGCTTTTTTTT
-	TRBV5-1	-	14	TRBJ2-2	CASSLATATGELFF	TGCGCCAGCAGCTTGGCAACCGCTACCGGGGAGCTGTTTTTT
-	TRBV5-1	TRBD2	16	TRBJ2-1	CASSLEGWGRATEQFF	TGCGCCAGCAGCTTGGAGGGTTGGGGGAGGGCCACTGAGCAGTTCTTC
few	TRBV2	-	11	TRBJ2-7	CASRGHYEQYF	TGTGCCAGCAGGGGACACTACGAGCAGTACTTC
-	TRBV6-1	TRBD1	18	TRBJ2-4	CASRTGTAASVAKNIQYF	TGTGCCAGCAGAACCGGGACAGCCGCTAGTGTAGCCAAAAACATTCAGTACTTC
few	TRBV28	TRBD1	14	TRBJ1-5	CASRGDSFNQPQHF	TGTGCCAGCAGGGGGGACAGTTTCAATCAGCCCCAGCATTTT
many	TRBV20-1	TRBD1	14	TRBJ1-4	CSVKGGRADEKLFF	TGCAGTGTCAAAGGGGGCAGGGCTGATGAAAAACTGTTTTTT
few	TRBV10-1	-	16	TRBJ1-5	CASKAGNKAPNQPQHF	TGCGCCAGCAAGGCCGGGAATAAAGCCCCGAATCAGCCCCAGCATTTT
many	TRBV2	TRBD1	12	TRBJ2-5	CASGTGLETQYF	TGTGCCAGCGGGACAGGGTTGGAGACCCAGTACTTC
-	TRBV5-8	-	15	TRBJ2-7	CAISRWGKDGYEQYF	TGTGCCATCAGCCGGTGGGGTAAAGACGGCTACGAGCAGTACTTC
medium-sized	TRBV19	-	13	TRBJ1-5	CASTGVSNQPQHF	TGTGCCAGTACCGGGGTTAGCAATCAGCCCCAGCATTTT
once	TRBV9	TRBD2	16	TRBJ2-3	CASSGHSGSATDTQYF	TGTGCCAGCAGCGGACATAGCGGGAGTGCCACAGATACGCAGTATTTT
medium-sized	TRBV19	-	15	TRBJ1-2	CASSKGPTPVYGYTF	TGTGCCAGTAGCAAGGGACCAACACCAGTCTATGGCTACACCTTC
few	TRBV27	-	17	TRBJ2-1	CGSSLSFELAPYNEQLF	TGTGGCAGCAGTTTATCGTTTGAACTAGCTCCTTACAATGAGCAGTTGTTC
few	TRBV19	-	14	TRBJ2-3	CASSIDLGTDTQYF	TGTGCCAGTAGTATAGATCTAGGGACAGATACGCAGTATTTT
many	TRBV7-6	-	16	TRBJ2-2	CASSLVSIETTGELFF	TGTGCCAGCAGCTTAGTTTCAATAGAGACTACCGGGGAGCTGTTTTTT
-	TRBV11-1	-	15	TRBJ2-3	CATVNAGGDTDTQYF	TGTGCCACCGTTAATGCGGGTGGGGACACAGATACGCAGTATTTT
medium-sized	TRBV28	-	13	TRBJ1-1	CASRTGGVAEAFF	TGTGCCAGCAGGACGGGAGGAGTGGCTGAAGCTTTCTTT
few	TRBV19	-	14	TRBJ2-7	CASSIQGHYYEQYF	TGTGCCAGTAGTATTCAGGGGCATTACTACGAGCAGTACTTC
-	TRBV28	-	14	TRBJ1-5	CASSPRDDNQPQHF	TGTGCCAGCAGTCCAAGGGACGACAATCAGCCCCAGCATTTT
many	TRBV18	-	15	TRBJ1-1	CASSSGILMNTEAFF	TGTGCCAGCTCCTCGGGGATACTAATGAACACTGAAGCTTTCTTT
-	TRBV19	-	17	TRBJ1-1	CASSIERGSGLNTEAFF	TGTGCCAGTAGTATAGAGAGGGGGTCAGGCCTGAACACTGAAGCTTTCTTT